The rows below give T cell receptor beta chains drawn from one sample of a study of blood T cell repertoires in COVID-19. The assay was immunoSEQ multiplex PCR, and TCRdb's table has in-frame clones only and misses some. Among 120,000 to 150,000 clones listed, 70% to 90% were seen once. The sequenced material came from PBMCs or T cells enriched from blood (not recorded which). Source of these receptors: a woman between 45 and 60 years old with acute COVID-19. The CDR3 runs from the conserved cysteine through the conserved F or W. Each record gives: J gene, V gene, clone size, D gene, CDR3 length, CDR3 protein, CDR3 DNA. The D gene is left open where the match is weak. A row's size may be missing; if present it is once, few, many or a size class.

j_gene: TRBJ2-7
v_gene: TRBV7-6
abundance: once
d_gene: NA
len: 13
CDR3aa: CASSYGEAHEQYF
CDR3nt: TGTGCCAGCAGCTACGGGGAGGCACACGAGCAGTACTTC

j_gene: TRBJ2-7
v_gene: TRBV4-2
abundance: NA
d_gene: TRBD2
len: 17
CDR3aa: CASSQEGLAGGSYEQYF
CDR3nt: TGTGCCAGCAGCCAAGAGGGACTAGCGGGAGGTTCCTACGAGCAGTACTTC

j_gene: TRBJ2-7
v_gene: TRBV15
abundance: NA
d_gene: NA
len: 15
CDR3aa: CATSRETGGFYEQYF
CDR3nt: TGTGCCACCAGCAGAGAGACAGGAGGATTCTACGAGCAGTACTTC

j_gene: TRBJ2-7
v_gene: TRBV5-1
abundance: NA
d_gene: TRBD2
len: 15
CDR3aa: CASSRDWGGGYEQYF
CDR3nt: TGCGCCAGCAGCCGAGATTGGGGCGGGGGCTACGAGCAGTACTTC

j_gene: TRBJ2-3
v_gene: TRBV5-1
abundance: NA
d_gene: TRBD2
len: 16
CDR3aa: CASSMGLALEMDTQYF
CDR3nt: TGCGCCAGCAGCATGGGACTAGCGCTTGAGATGGATACGCAGTATTTT

j_gene: TRBJ2-5
v_gene: TRBV19
abundance: NA
d_gene: TRBD1
len: 15
CDR3aa: CASSPRRTGRETQYF
CDR3nt: TGTGCCAGTAGTCCGCGTCGGACAGGGCGGGAGACCCAGTACTTC

j_gene: TRBJ2-7
v_gene: TRBV30
abundance: few
d_gene: NA
len: 11
CDR3aa: CAWRTYYEQYF
CDR3nt: TGTGCCTGGAGGACATACTACGAGCAGTACTTC

j_gene: TRBJ2-7
v_gene: TRBV7-8
abundance: NA
d_gene: TRBD2
len: 17
CDR3aa: CASSPPGTGGSSYEQYF
CDR3nt: TGTGCCAGCAGCCCCCCGGGCACTGGCGGGAGCTCCTACGAGCAGTACTTC

j_gene: TRBJ2-4
v_gene: TRBV13
abundance: NA
d_gene: NA
len: 13
CDR3aa: CASSLSGENIQYF
CDR3nt: TGTGCCAGCAGCTTATCCGGGGAGAACATTCAGTACTTC

j_gene: TRBJ2-3
v_gene: TRBV18
abundance: NA
d_gene: TRBD2
len: 16
CDR3aa: CASSPTSGRGTDTQYF
CDR3nt: TGTGCCAGCTCACCGACTAGCGGGAGGGGCACAGATACGCAGTATTTT

j_gene: TRBJ2-2
v_gene: TRBV7-8
abundance: NA
d_gene: NA
len: 17
CDR3aa: CASSLLPIFANTGELFF
CDR3nt: TGTGCCAGCAGCCTACTCCCAATCTTCGCGAACACCGGGGAGCTGTTTTTT